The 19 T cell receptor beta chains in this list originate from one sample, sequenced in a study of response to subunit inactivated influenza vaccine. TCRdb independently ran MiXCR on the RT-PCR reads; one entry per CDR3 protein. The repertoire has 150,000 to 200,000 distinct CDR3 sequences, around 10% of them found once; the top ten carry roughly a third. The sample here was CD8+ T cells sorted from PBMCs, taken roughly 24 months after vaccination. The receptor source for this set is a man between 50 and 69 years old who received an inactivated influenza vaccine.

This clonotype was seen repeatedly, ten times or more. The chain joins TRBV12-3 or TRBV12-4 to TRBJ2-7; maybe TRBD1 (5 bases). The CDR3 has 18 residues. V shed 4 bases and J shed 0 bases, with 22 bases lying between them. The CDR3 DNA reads TGTGCCAGCAGTTCCCAAAGCCTAGACAGTCCCAGCTCCTACGAGCAGTACTTC. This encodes CASSSQSLDSPSSYEQYF.

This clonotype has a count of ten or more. This CDR3 reads CATSEGLNTEAFF. CDR3 coding DNA: TGTGCCACCAGTGAAGGCCTGAACACTGAAGCTTTCTTT. The rearrangement joins TRBV24-1 to TRBJ1-1; D gene ambiguous. The germline V and J ends were trimmed by 4 bases and 0 bases, with 5 bases remaining between them. The CDR3 covers 13 residues. The germline gives CDR1 KGHDR, CDR2 SFDVKD.

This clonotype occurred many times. CDR3 coding DNA: TGTGCCACCAGTGCTGGGGACTACGAGCAGTACTTC. Its protein product is CATSAGDYEQYF. The chain carries TRBV24-1 and TRBJ2-7; no reliable D call. The CDR3 has 12 residues. Trimming cost V 5 bases and J 3 bases, with 7 bases left between them. The germline V gene encodes CDR1 KGHDR and CDR2 SFDVKD.

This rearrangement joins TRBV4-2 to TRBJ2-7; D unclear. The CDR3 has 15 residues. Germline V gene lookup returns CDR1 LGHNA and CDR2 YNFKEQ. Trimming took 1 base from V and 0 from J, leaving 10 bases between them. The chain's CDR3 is CASSQGTASSYEQYF. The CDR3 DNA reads TGTGCCAGCAGCCAAGGGACGGCGAGCTCCTACGAGCAGTACTTC.

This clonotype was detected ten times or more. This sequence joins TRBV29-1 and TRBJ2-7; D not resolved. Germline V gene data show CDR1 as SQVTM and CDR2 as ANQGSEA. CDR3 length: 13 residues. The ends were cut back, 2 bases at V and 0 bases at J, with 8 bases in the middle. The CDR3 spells CSVESINSYEQYF. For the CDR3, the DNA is TGCAGCGTTGAATCTATCAACTCCTACGAGCAGTACTTC.

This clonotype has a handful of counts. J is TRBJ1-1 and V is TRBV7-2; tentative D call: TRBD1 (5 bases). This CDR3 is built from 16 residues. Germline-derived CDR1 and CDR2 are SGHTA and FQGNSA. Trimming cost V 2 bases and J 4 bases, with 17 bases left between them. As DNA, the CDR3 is TGTGCCAGCAGCTTATTCGACAGTACGTTAGGCACTGAAGCTTTCTTT. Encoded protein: CASSLFDSTLGTEAFF. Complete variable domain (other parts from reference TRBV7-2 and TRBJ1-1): GAGVSQSPSNKVTEKGKDVELRCDPISGHTALYWYRQSLGQGLEFLIYFQGNSAPDKSGLPSDRFSAERTGGSVSTLTIQRTQQEDSAVYLCASSLFDSTLGTEAFFGQGTRLTVV.

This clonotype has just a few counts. In DNA form, the CDR3 reads TGTGCCAGCAGTTCAAAAATCACGGCAGTTATGAACACTGAAGCTTTCTTT. It encodes CASSSKITAVMNTEAFF. V and J are TRBV28 and TRBJ1-1; D is ambiguous. The CDR3 covers 17 residues. Trimming took 4 bases from V and 0 from J, leaving 18 bases between them. Germline V lookup: CDR1 MDHEN, CDR2 SYDVKM.

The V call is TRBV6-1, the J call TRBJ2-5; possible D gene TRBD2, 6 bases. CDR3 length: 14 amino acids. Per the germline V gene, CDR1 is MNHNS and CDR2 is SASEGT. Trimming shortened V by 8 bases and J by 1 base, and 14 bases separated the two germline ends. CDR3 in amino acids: CASGMQGLQETQYF. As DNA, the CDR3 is TGTGCCAGCGGCATGCAGGGACTCCAAGAGACCCAGTACTTC.

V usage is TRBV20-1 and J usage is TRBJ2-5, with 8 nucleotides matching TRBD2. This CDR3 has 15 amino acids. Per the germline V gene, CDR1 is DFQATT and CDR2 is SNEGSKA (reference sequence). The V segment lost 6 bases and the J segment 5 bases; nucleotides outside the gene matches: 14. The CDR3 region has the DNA TGCAGTGCCGAGACCGGGACTAGGATACCGGAGACCCAGTACTTC. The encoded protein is CSAETGTRIPETQYF.

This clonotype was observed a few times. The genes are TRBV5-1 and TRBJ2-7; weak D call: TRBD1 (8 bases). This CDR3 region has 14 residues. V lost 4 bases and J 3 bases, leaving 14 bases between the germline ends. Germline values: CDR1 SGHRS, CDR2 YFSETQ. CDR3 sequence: CASSRTGGDYEQYF. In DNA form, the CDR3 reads TGCGCCAGCAGCCGTACAGGGGGGGACTACGAGCAGTACTTC.

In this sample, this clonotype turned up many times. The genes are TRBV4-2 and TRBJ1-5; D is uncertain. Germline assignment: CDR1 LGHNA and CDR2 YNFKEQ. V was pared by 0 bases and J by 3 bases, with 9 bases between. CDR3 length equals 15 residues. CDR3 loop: CASSQEMLLNQPQHF. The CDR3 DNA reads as TGTGCCAGCAGCCAAGAGATGCTCCTCAATCAGCCCCAGCATTTT.

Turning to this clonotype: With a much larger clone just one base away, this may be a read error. CDR3 nucleotides: TGTGCCAGCAGTGCCCCCACTAGCGGGAGAAACACAGATACGCAGTATTTT. Amino acid sequence: CASSAPTSGRNTDTQYF. V is TRBV28 and J is TRBJ2-3; 11 bases map to TRBD2. This CDR3 region has 17 residues. V was clipped by 5 bases and J by 2 bases; unmatched bases: 9. The germline CDR1 and CDR2 sequences are MDHEN and SYDVKM.

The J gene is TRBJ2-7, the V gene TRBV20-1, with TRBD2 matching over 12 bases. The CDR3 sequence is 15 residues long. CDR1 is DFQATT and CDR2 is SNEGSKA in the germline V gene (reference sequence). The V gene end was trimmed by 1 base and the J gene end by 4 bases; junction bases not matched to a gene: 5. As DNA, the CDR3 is TGCAGTGCTAGAGCTAGCGGGAGGGCCAGTTACGAGCAGTACTTC. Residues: CSARASGRASYEQYF.

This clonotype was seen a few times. In DNA, the CDR3 is TGCGCCAGCAGCCATATGTCCTTAGATCGTAGTGAGCAGTTCTTC. Residues: CASSHMSLDRSEQFF. The V and J genes are TRBV4-3 and TRBJ2-1; D unclear. CDR1 LGHNA and CDR2 YSLEER come from the germline V gene. This CDR3 region has 15 residues. The V end was cut by 3 bases, the J end by 9 bases, with 18 bases between.

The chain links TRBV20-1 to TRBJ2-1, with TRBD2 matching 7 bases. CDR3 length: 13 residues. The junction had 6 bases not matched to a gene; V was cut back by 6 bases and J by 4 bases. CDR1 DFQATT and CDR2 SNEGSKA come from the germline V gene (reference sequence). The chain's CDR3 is CSADREAYNEQFF. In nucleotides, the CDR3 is TGCAGTGCAGATCGGGAGGCTTACAATGAGCAGTTCTTC.

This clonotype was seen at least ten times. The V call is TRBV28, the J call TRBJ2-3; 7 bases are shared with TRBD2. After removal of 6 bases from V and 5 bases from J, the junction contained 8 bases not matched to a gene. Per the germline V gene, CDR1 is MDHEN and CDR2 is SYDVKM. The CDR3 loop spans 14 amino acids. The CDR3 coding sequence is TGTGCCAGCAGCCCTACTAGCGCAGAAGATACGCAGTATTTT. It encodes CASSPTSAEDTQYF.

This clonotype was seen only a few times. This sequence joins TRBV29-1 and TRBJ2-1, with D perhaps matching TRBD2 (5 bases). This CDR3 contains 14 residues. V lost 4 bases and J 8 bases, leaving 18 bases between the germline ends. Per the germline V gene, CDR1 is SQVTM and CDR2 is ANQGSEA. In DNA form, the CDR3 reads TGCAGCGTTGTCTTGTCAGCCGTGCGGGATGAGCAGTTCTTC. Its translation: CSVVLSAVRDEQFF.

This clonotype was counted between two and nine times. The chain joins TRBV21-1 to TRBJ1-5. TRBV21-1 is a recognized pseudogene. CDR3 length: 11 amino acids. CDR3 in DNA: TGTGCCAGCAGCAAACTGGAGCCCCAGCATTTT. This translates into CASSKLEPQHF.

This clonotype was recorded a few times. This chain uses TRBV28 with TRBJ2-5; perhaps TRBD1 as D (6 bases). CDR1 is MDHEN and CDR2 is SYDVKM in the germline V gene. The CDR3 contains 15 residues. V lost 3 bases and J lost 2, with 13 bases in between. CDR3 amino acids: CASSLPDSNQETQYF. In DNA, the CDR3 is TGTGCCAGCAGTTTGCCGGACAGTAATCAAGAGACCCAGTACTTC.